Listed below are T cell receptor beta chains from one sample, sequenced in a study of blood T cell repertoires in COVID-19. Using immunoSEQ multiplex PCR, the repertoire was profiled, and TCRdb retains in-frame clones only, with some absent. The sample comprises 60,000 to 85,000 clones, around 86% of which are singletons, and 29% rests with the top ten. Material for sequencing was peripheral blood. These receptors were taken from an elderly woman with active or convalescent COVID-19. The CDR3 runs from the conserved cysteine through the conserved F or W.

V gene: TRBV7-2
J gene: TRBJ2-1
CDR3 protein: CASSLKWGGHEQFF

V gene: TRBV5-6
J gene: TRBJ1-2
CDR3 protein: CASSLARTVSF

V gene: TRBV2
J gene: TRBJ2-7
CDR3 protein: CASRASGYYEQYF

V gene: TRBV18
J gene: TRBJ2-2
CDR3 protein: CASSPALTANTGELFF

V gene: TRBV2
J gene: TRBJ1-5
CDR3 protein: CASENLGQGDQPQHF

V gene: TRBV7-2
J gene: TRBJ2-7
CDR3 protein: CASSLVSGDEQYF

V gene: TRBV5-4
J gene: TRBJ2-3
CDR3 protein: CASFPGQGDLDTQYF

V gene: TRBV7-2
J gene: TRBJ1-1
CDR3 protein: CASRTGANTEAFF

V gene: TRBV6-2/TRBV6-3
J gene: TRBJ2-5
CDR3 protein: CASSWTSGDQETQYF

V gene: TRBV6-1
J gene: TRBJ1-5
CDR3 protein: CASSEDRGAYQPQHF

V gene: TRBV12-3/TRBV12-4
J gene: TRBJ2-7
CDR3 protein: CASKRDAYEQYF

V gene: TRBV7-6
J gene: TRBJ2-7
CDR3 protein: CASSPQGIRDSYEQYF

V gene: TRBV6-5
J gene: TRBJ2-3
CDR3 protein: CASSYSLGADTQYF

V gene: TRBV3-1/TRBV3-2
J gene: TRBJ2-7
CDR3 protein: CASSHLTASYEQYF

V gene: TRBV9
J gene: TRBJ2-3
CDR3 protein: CASSVCKSRGRDTDTQYF

V gene: TRBV29-1
J gene: TRBJ1-2
CDR3 protein: CSVTGEVANYGYTF

V gene: TRBV3-1/TRBV3-2
J gene: TRBJ1-6
CDR3 protein: CASSQVGAGNSPLHF

V gene: TRBV27
J gene: TRBJ2-2
CDR3 protein: CASRGLANTGELFF

V gene: TRBV28
J gene: TRBJ2-3
CDR3 protein: CASSSETGEGDTQYF

V gene: TRBV28
J gene: TRBJ1-2
CDR3 protein: CASSHDTGTGGDYSFNGYTF

V gene: TRBV24-1
J gene: TRBJ2-2
CDR3 protein: CATSDPGTPNTGELFF

V gene: TRBV5-1
J gene: TRBJ2-3
CDR3 protein: CASSLGQGEGITQYF

V gene: TRBV25-1
J gene: TRBJ2-7
CDR3 protein: CASGPSSGPYEQYF

V gene: TRBV27
J gene: TRBJ2-1
CDR3 protein: CASSLPQGGRVNEQFF

V gene: TRBV5-1
J gene: TRBJ1-1
CDR3 protein: CASSLAPGGTEAFF

V gene: TRBV10-2
J gene: TRBJ1-6
CDR3 protein: CASTFVDRGSPLHF

V gene: TRBV5-1
J gene: TRBJ2-1
CDR3 protein: CASRDLRGRNEQFF

V gene: TRBV11-2
J gene: TRBJ2-3
CDR3 protein: CASSKTGDGFSDTQYF

V gene: TRBV2
J gene: TRBJ1-5
CDR3 protein: CASSTDQTQPQHF

V gene: TRBV10-1
J gene: TRBJ1-1
CDR3 protein: CASGVSPTEAFF

V gene: TRBV5-1
J gene: TRBJ1-2
CDR3 protein: CASSRGTYLGYTF

V gene: TRBV6-5
J gene: TRBJ1-5
CDR3 protein: CASSYTGINQPQHF

V gene: TRBV19
J gene: TRBJ1-5
CDR3 protein: CASSYPRQSSNQPQHF

V gene: TRBV6-1
J gene: TRBJ1-3
CDR3 protein: CASSEAALAIGSGNTIYF

V gene: TRBV7-2
J gene: TRBJ2-2
CDR3 protein: CASSRGAQSVGELFF

V gene: TRBV27
J gene: TRBJ1-1
CDR3 protein: CASSLSIMRTEAFF

V gene: TRBV5-1
J gene: TRBJ1-2
CDR3 protein: CASSHRGDYNYGYTF

V gene: TRBV3-1/TRBV3-2
J gene: TRBJ1-3
CDR3 protein: CASSPGRGRGNTIYF

V gene: TRBV19
J gene: TRBJ2-1
CDR3 protein: CASSGSGLAGGFEQFF

V gene: TRBV7-8
J gene: TRBJ2-2
CDR3 protein: CASSSTGANTGELFF

V gene: TRBV6-5
J gene: TRBJ2-3
CDR3 protein: CASNKRGDSDTQYF

V gene: TRBV6-5
J gene: TRBJ1-1
CDR3 protein: CASGTPNTEAFF

V gene: TRBV27
J gene: TRBJ2-1
CDR3 protein: CASSEAGGNEQFF

V gene: TRBV7-2
J gene: TRBJ1-4
CDR3 protein: CASSLARATNEKLFF

V gene: TRBV9
J gene: TRBJ2-3
CDR3 protein: CASSVVGSGVLSTDTQYF

V gene: TRBV4-2
J gene: TRBJ2-1
CDR3 protein: CASSHRGLGNEQFF

V gene: TRBV27
J gene: TRBJ2-1
CDR3 protein: CASSFRGSYNEQFF

V gene: TRBV15
J gene: TRBJ2-3
CDR3 protein: CATSRDRRAADTQYF

V gene: TRBV5-4
J gene: TRBJ2-3
CDR3 protein: CASSFPGLPTDTQYF